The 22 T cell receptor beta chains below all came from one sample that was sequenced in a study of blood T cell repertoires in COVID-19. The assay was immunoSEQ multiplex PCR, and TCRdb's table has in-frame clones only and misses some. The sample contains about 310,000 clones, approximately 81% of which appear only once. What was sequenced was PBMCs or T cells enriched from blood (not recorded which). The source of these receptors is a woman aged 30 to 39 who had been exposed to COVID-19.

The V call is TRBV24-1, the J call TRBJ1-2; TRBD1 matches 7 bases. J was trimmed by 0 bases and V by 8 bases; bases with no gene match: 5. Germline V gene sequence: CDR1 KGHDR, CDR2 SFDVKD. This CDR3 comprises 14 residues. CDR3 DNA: TGTGCCACCACCCCCGGGACAGCTAACTATGGCTACACCTTC. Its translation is CATTPGTANYGYTF.

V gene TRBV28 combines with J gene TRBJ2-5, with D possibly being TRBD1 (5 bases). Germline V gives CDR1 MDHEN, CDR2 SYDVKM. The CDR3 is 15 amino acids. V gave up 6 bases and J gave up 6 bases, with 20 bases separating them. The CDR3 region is CASSFGRQGIQTQYF. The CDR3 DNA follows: TGTGCCAGCAGCTTTGGGCGTCAGGGTATACAGACCCAGTACTTC.

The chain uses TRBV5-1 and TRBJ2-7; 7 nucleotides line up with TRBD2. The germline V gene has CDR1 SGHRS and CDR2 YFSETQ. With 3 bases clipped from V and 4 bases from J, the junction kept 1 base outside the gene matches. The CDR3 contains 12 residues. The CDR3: CASSSGGYEQYF. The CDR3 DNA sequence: TGCGCCAGCAGCTCGGGGGGATACGAGCAGTACTTC.

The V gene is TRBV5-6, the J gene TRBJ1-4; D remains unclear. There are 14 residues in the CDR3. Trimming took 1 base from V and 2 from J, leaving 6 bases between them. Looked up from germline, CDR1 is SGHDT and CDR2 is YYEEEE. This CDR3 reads CASSLTPTNEKLFF. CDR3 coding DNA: TGTGCCAGCAGCTTGACACCTACTAATGAAAAACTGTTTTTT.

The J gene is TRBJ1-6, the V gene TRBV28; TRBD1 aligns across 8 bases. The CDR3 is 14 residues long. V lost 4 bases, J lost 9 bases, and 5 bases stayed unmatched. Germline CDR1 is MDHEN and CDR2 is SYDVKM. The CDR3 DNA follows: TGTGCCAGCAGTTCAGGGGGCCTTCCTTCACCCCTCCACTTT. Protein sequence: CASSSGGLPSPLHF.

CDR3 bases: TGTGCCAGCAGCAGGGTTTCTATGAACACTGAAGCTTTCTTT. The encoded protein is CASSRVSMNTEAFF. This chain links TRBV6-5 with TRBJ1-1; possible D gene TRBD1, 5 bases. With 6 bases removed from V and 0 bases from J, the gap between germline ends came to 11 bases. CDR3 length equals 14 residues. Germline CDR1 is MNHEY and CDR2 is SVGAGI.

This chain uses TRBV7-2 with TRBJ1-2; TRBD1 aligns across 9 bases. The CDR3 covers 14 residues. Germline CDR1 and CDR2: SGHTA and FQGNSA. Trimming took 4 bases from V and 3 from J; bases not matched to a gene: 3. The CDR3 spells CASSSDRGYYGYTF. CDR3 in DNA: TGTGCCAGCAGCTCGGACAGGGGCTACTATGGCTACACCTTC.

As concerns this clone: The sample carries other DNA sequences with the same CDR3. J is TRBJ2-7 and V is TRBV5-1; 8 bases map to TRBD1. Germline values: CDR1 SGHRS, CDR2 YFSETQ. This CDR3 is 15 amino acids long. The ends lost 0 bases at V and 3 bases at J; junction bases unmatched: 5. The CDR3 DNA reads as TGCGCCAGCAGCTTGGGCGGGACAGGAATCTACGAGCAGTACTTC. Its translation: CASSLGGTGIYEQYF.

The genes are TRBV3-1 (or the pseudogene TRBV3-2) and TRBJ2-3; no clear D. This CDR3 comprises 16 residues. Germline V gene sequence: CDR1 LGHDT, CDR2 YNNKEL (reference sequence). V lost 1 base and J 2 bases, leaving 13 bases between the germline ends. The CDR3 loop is CASSQVHPRYTDTQYF. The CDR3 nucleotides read TGTGCCAGCAGCCAAGTCCATCCTAGATACACAGATACGCAGTATTTT.

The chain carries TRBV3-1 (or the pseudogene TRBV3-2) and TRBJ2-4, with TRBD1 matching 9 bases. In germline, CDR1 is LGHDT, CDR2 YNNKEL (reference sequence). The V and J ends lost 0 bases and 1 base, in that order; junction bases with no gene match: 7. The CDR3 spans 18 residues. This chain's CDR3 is CASSQDRGQGLAKNIQYF. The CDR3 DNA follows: TGTGCCAGCAGCCAAGATCGAGGACAGGGGCTGGCCAAAAACATTCAGTACTTC.

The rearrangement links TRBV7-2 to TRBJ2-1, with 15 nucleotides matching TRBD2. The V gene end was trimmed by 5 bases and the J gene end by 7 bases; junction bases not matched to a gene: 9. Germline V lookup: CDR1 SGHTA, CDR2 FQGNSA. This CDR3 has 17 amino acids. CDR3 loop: CASSHGLAGGSGNEQFF. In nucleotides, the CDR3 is TGTGCCAGCAGCCACGGACTAGCGGGAGGGAGTGGAAATGAGCAGTTCTTC.

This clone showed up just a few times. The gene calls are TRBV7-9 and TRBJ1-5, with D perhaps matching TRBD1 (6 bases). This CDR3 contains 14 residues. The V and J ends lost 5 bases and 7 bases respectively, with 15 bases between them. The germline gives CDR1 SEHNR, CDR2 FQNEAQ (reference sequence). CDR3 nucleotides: TGTGCCAGCAGCCGAAACAGGGCGGACCAGCCCCAGCATTTT. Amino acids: CASSRNRADQPQHF.

CDR3 residues: CASRDDRVYQETQYF. CDR3 coding DNA: TGTGCCAGCAGGGACGACAGGGTCTACCAAGAGACCCAGTACTTC. V and J are TRBV7-9 and TRBJ2-5; 7 bases map to TRBD1. Trimming at V came to 6 bases and at J to 0 bases, leaving 7 bases not matched to a gene. There are 15 residues in the CDR3. Germline V gene data show CDR1 as SEHNR and CDR2 as FQNEAQ (reference sequence). The complete variable domain, with remaining parts taken from reference TRBV7-9 and TRBJ2-5, reads DTGVSQNPRHKITKRGQNVTFRCDPISEHNRLYWYRQTLGQGPEFLTYFQNEAQLEKSRLLSDRFSAERPKGSFSTLEIQRTEQGDSAMYLCASRDDRVYQETQYFGPGTRLLVL.

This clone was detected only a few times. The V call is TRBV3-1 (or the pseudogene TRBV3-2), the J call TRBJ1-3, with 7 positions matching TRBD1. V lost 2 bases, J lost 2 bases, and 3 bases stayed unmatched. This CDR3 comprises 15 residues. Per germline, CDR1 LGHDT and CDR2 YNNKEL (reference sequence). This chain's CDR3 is CASSQNRGPGNTIYF. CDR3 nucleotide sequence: TGTGCCAGCAGCCAAAACAGGGGTCCTGGAAACACCATATATTTT.

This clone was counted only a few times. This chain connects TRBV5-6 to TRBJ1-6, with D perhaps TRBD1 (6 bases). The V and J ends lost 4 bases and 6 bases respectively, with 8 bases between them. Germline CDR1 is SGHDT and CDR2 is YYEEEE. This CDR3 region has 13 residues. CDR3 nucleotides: TGTGCCAGCAGCACGGACAGTAATTCACCCCTCCACTTT. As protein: CASSTDSNSPLHF.

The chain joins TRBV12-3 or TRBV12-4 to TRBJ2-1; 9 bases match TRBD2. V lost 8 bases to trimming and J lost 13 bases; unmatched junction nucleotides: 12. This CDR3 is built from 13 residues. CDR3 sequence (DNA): TGTGCCAGCCTAGGACTAGCGCGACTGGGACAGTTCTTC. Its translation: CASLGLARLGQFF.

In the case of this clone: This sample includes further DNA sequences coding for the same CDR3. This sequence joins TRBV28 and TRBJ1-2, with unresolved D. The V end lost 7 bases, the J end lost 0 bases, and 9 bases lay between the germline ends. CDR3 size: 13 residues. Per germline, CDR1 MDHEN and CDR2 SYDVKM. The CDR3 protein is CASTEITNYGYTF. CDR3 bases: TGTGCCAGCACTGAGATAACTAACTATGGCTACACCTTC.

The CDR3 region has the DNA TGTGCCAGCAGCCAACGGACAGGGGTTTTCCAAGAGACCCAGTACTTC. This translates into CASSQRTGVFQETQYF. This chain joins TRBV5-5 and TRBJ2-5; 9 positions match TRBD1. The V gene end was trimmed by 4 bases and the J gene end by 1 base; junction bases not matched to a gene: 8. Germline CDR1 is SGHKS and CDR2 is YYEKEE (reference sequence). This CDR3 spans 16 amino acids.

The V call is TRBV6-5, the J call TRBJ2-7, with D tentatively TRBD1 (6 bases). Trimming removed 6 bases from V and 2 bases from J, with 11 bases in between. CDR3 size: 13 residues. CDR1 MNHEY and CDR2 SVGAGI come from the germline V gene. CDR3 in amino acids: CASRQTGPYEQYF. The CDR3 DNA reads TGTGCCAGCAGACAGACAGGCCCCTACGAGCAGTACTTC.

The CDR3 DNA reads TGCGCCAGCAGTCATGAGGGGGCGCAGGAGACCCAGTACTTC. It codes for CASSHEGAQETQYF. The rearrangement links TRBV4-1 to TRBJ2-5; TRBD1 aligns across 7 bases. Germline CDR1 and CDR2: MGHRA and YSYEKL. Trimming took 6 bases from V and 5 from J; bases not matched to a gene: 9. This CDR3 comprises 14 residues.

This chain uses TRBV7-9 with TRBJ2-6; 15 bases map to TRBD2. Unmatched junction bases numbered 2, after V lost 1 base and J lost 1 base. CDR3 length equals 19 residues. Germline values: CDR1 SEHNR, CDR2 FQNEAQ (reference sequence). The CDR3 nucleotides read TGTGCCAGCAGCTTAGGGACTAGCGGGAGGGATTCTGGGGCCAACGTCCTGACTTTC. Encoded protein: CASSLGTSGRDSGANVLTF.

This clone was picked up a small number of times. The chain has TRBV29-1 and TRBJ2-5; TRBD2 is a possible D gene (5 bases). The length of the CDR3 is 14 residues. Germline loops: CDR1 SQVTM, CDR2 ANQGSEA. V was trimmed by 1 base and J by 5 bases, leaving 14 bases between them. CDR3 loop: CSVEVGGRRETQYF. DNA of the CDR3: TGCAGCGTTGAAGTAGGCGGGCGTAGGGAGACCCAGTACTTC.